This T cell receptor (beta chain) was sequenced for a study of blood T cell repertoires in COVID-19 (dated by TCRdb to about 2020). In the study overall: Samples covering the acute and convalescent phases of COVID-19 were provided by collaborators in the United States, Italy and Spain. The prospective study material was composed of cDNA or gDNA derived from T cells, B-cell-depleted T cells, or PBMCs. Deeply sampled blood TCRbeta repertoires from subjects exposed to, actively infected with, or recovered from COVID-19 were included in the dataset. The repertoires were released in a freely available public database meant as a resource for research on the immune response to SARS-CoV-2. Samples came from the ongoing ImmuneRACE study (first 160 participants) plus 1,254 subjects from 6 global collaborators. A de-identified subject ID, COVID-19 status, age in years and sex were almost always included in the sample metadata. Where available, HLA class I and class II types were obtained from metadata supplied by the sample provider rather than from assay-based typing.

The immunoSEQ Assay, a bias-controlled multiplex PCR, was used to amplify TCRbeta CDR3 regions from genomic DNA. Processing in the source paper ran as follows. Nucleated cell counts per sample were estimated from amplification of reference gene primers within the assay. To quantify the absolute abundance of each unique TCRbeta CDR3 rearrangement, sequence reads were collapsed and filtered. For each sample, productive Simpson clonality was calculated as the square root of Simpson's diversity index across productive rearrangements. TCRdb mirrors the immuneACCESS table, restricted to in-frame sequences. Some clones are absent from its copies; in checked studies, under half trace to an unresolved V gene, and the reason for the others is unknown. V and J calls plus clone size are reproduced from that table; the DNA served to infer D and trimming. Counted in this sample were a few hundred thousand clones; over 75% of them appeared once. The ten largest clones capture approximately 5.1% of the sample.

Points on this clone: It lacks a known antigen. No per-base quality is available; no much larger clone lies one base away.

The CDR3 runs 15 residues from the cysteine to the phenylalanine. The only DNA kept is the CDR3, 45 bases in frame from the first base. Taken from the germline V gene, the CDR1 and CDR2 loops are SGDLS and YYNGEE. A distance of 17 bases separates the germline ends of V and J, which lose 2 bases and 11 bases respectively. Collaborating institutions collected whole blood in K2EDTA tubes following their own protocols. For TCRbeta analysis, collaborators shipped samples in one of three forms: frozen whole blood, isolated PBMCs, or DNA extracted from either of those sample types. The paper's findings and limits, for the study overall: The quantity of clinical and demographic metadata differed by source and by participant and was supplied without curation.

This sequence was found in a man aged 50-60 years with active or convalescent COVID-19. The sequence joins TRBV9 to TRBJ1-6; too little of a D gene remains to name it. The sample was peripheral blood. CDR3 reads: CASSVGDPESTPLHF. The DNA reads TGTGCCAGCAGCGTGGGAGACCCCGAAAGCACACCCCTCCACTTT.